A single sample is the source of the 7 T cell receptor beta chains below, sequenced in a study of beta chain features in type 1 diabetes. Study-wide results and limits: There was a moderate but significant shortening of TCRB CDR3s in all four CD4+ subsets of Type 1 diabetes patients.

These TCRs are of unknown antigen specificity. Sequenced material consisted of expressed TCRB transcripts (all of the isolated RNA was reverse transcribed). Here immunoSEQ multiplex PCR was the method, and the copy in TCRdb shows in-frame clones only, minus some. This sample has 130,000 or so clones, with about 18% found just once. Sequenced: central memory CD4+ T cells from blood. These receptors came from a man aged 18 to 30 with type 1 diabetes.

This clone was observed a handful of times. The V gene is TRBV7-8, the J gene TRBJ2-7; D possibly corresponds to TRBD2 (5 bases). The CDR3 contains 14 residues. Trimming shortened V by 2 bases and J by 4 bases, and 12 bases separated the two germline ends. Germline CDR1 and CDR2: SGHVS and FQNEAQ. The CDR3 spells CASSLSDGGYEQYF. The CDR3 region has the DNA TGTGCCAGCAGCTTATCGGACGGAGGATACGAGCAGTACTTC.

This clone was seen at least ten times. This chain joins TRBV30 and TRBJ1-1; D might be TRBD1 (5 bases). The CDR3 is made up of 13 amino acids. Germline CDR1 GTSNPN, CDR2 SVGIG (reference sequence). V was trimmed by 3 bases and J by 0 bases, leaving 8 bases between them. The chain's CDR3 is CAWSQGVNTEAFF. Here the CDR3 DNA reads TGTGCCTGGAGCCAGGGTGTGAACACTGAAGCTTTCTTT.

In its sample, this clone was seen a few times. In nucleotides, the CDR3 is TGTGCCAGCAGCAAGACAGGGGGCCAAGAGACCCAGTACTTC. Translation: CASSKTGGQETQYF. The gene calls are TRBV11-3 and TRBJ2-5; TRBD1 matches 9 bases. The J segment lost 1 base and the V segment lost 5 bases, leaving 2 bases of the junction unmatched. Germline V gene sequence: CDR1 SGHNT, CDR2 YENEEA. The CDR3 runs 14 residues. The full variable domain, with the rest looked up from reference TRBV11-3 and TRBJ2-5, is EAGVVQSPRYKIIEKKQPVAFWCNPISGHNTLYWYLQNLGQGPELLIRYENEEAVDDSQLPKDRFSAERLKGVDSTLKIQPAELGDSAVYLCASSKTGGQETQYFGPGTRLLVL.

This clone was seen only once. The chain combines TRBV27 with TRBJ1-4, with D perhaps matching TRBD1 (5 bases). The V end lost 3 bases, the J end lost 14 bases, and 25 bases lay between the germline ends. CDR3 length equals 16 residues. From germline, CDR1 is MNHEY and CDR2 SMNVEV (reference sequence). The CDR3 DNA follows: TGTGCCAGCAGTTTGAATGGGGCCCCCGGACTGAAAAGGCTGTTTTTT. It encodes CASSLNGAPGLKRLFF. The whole variable domain, filled in from reference TRBV27 and TRBJ1-4, reads EAQVTQNPRYLITVTGKKLTVTCSQNMNHEYMSWYRQDPGLGLRQIYYSMNVEVTDKGDVPEGYKVSRKEKRNFPLILESPSPNQTSLYFCASSLNGAPGLKRLFFGSGTQLSVL.

CDR3 DNA: TGTGCCAGCTCACTAGCGGAGTTCTACAATGAGCAGTTCTTC. Protein: CASSLAEFYNEQFF. This chain connects TRBV18 to TRBJ2-1; D perhaps matches TRBD2 (6 bases). The CDR3 sequence is 14 residues long. CDR1 is KGHSH and CDR2 is LQKENI in the germline V gene. Trimming removed 4 bases at V and 3 bases at J, with 10 bases between.

V usage is TRBV30 and J usage is TRBJ1-2; TRBD1 matches 7 bases. The V segment lost 4 bases and the J segment 8 bases; nucleotides outside the gene matches: 7. The germline V gene has CDR1 GTSNPN and CDR2 SVGIG (reference sequence). CDR3 length equals 12 residues. The CDR3 coding sequence is TGTGCCTGGAAGCGACAGGGTTCCGGCTACACCTTC. It yields the protein CAWKRQGSGYTF.

The table lists this clone with many counts. V gene TRBV18 combines with J gene TRBJ2-2; a possible D gene is TRBD1 (5 bases). The germline V and J ends were trimmed by 3 bases and 3 bases, with 8 bases remaining between them. This CDR3 is 14 amino acids long. Germline values: CDR1 KGHSH, CDR2 LQKENI. CDR3: CASSPQGYTGELFF. CDR3 bases: TGTGCCAGCTCACCGCAGGGATACACCGGGGAGCTGTTTTTT.